A selection of T cell receptor beta chains follows, all from one sample in a study of blood T cell repertoires in COVID-19. Repertoires were generated with immunoSEQ multiplex PCR, while TCRdb's copy carries only in-frame clones and drops some. The sample lists 470,000 or so clones, 85% to 90% occurring once. Sequenced sample: peripheral blood. The receptors here all came from a woman between 25 and 40 years old with acute or convalescent COVID-19. CDR3s include the opening cysteine and the closing phenylalanine or tryptophan. A D gene is named only where the DNA matches it firmly. The listing skips clone size in some rows; elsewhere it reads once, few, many or a size class.

J gene | clone size | D gene | CDR3 length | V gene | CDR3 DNA | CDR3 protein
TRBJ2-1 | - | - | 14 | TRBV21-1 | TGTGCCAGCAGAGATACGGACAGGGTCAATGAGCAGTTCTTC | CASRDTDRVNEQFF
TRBJ2-3 | - | - | 11 | TRBV6-5 | TGTGCCAGCGACTTCACAGATACGCAGTATTTT | CASDFTDTQYF
TRBJ2-7 | - | TRBD2 | 13 | TRBV30 | TGTGCCTGGAGTCGGGGCGGGGGGTACGAGCAGTACTTC | CAWSRGGGYEQYF
TRBJ1-2 | - | - | 17 | TRBV4-1 | TGCGCCAGCAGCCAAGACGGTAGGGGTACAGGGCTCTATGGCTACACCTTC | CASSQDGRGTGLYGYTF
TRBJ1-2 | - | TRBD1 | 14 | TRBV9 | TGTGCCAGCAGACGACAGGGGGCGTTCCATGGCTACACCTTC | CASRRQGAFHGYTF
TRBJ2-3 | - | TRBD2 | 18 | TRBV5-1 | TGCGCCAGCAGCTTGGCCGGCCTAGCGGGGGACTACACAGATACGCAGTATTTT | CASSLAGLAGDYTDTQYF
TRBJ2-7 | - | TRBD1 | 14 | TRBV15 | TGTGCCACCAGCAGGGACAGGGGTTCCTACGAGCAGTACTTC | CATSRDRGSYEQYF
TRBJ1-4 | - | - | 17 | TRBV7-2 | TGTGCCAGCAGCTCTCCGGGGGGGGCCCTAATCGGGGAAAAACTGTTTTTT | CASSSPGGALIGEKLFF
TRBJ2-3 | - | TRBD2 | 16 | TRBV7-9 | TGTGCCAGCAGCCCCGGGACTAGCGGGGGGAGAGATACGCAGTATTTT | CASSPGTSGGRDTQYF
TRBJ2-1 | - | - | 12 | TRBV28 | TGTGCCAGCAGTCTCTTGTACAGTGAGCAGTTCTTC | CASSLLYSEQFF
TRBJ1-2 | - | TRBD1 | 13 | TRBV7-9 | TGTGCCAGCGCGCCGGGACAGGGTTTTGGCTACACCTTC | CASAPGQGFGYTF
TRBJ2-5 | - | - | 14 | TRBV9 | TGTGCCAGCAGCGTCCGGGAGTACCAAGAGACCCAGTACTTC | CASSVREYQETQYF
TRBJ1-2 | once | - | 13 | TRBV6-5 | TGTGCCAGCAGTTCTACAGGGATCCATGGCTACACCTTC | CASSSTGIHGYTF
TRBJ2-5 | - | - | 13 | TRBV28 | TGTGCCAGCAGCCCCCAGGGGTTGGAGACCCAGTACTTC | CASSPQGLETQYF
TRBJ2-3 | - | - | 16 | TRBV4-1 | TGCGCCAGCAGCCAAGATTGGAGGGTCGTAAAAGATACGCAGTATTTT | CASSQDWRVVKDTQYF
TRBJ2-1 | few | - | 15 | TRBV7-2 | TGTGCCAGCAGCCAAGCGGCGGCTTCCTACAATGAGCAGTTCTTC | CASSQAAASYNEQFF
TRBJ2-1 | - | TRBD1 | 14 | TRBV9 | TGTGCCAGCAGCGCCGACAGGGGAGTCAATGAGCAGTTCTTC | CASSADRGVNEQFF
TRBJ1-6 | - | TRBD1 | 16 | TRBV9 | TGTGCCAGCAGCGCCCACCAGTGGACAGGACATTCACCCCTCCACTTT | CASSAHQWTGHSPLHF
TRBJ2-2 | - | - | 13 | TRBV12-3/TRBV12-4 | TGTGCCAGCAGTTCGGACTTCACCGGGGAGCTGTTTTTT | CASSSDFTGELFF
TRBJ1-4 | - | - | 14 | TRBV28 | TGTGCCAGCAGTTCGTCGGTGGCTAATGAAAAACTGTTTTTT | CASSSSVANEKLFF
TRBJ1-6 | few | - | 14 | TRBV6-4 | TGTGCCAGCAAGGGGGTGAAGGAGAATTCACCCCTCCACTTT | CASKGVKENSPLHF
TRBJ2-7 | - | - | 15 | TRBV6-5 | TGTGCCAGCAGATCAGACACAGCGGACTCCTACGAGCAGTACTTC | CASRSDTADSYEQYF
TRBJ2-7 | - | - | 14 | TRBV11-2 | TGTGCCAGCAGCGCCAGCGGTAACCCCTACGAGCAGTACTTC | CASSASGNPYEQYF
TRBJ1-1 | - | - | 14 | TRBV6-5 | TGTGCCTGTAAGGTGAATACAGGACGCACTGAAGCTTTCTTT | CACKVNTGRTEAFF
TRBJ2-1 | - | TRBD1 | 15 | TRBV27 | TGTGCCAGCAGTCGGGACAGGGGAGGAGTCAATGAGCAGTTCTTC | CASSRDRGGVNEQFF